A selection of T cell receptor beta chains follows, all from one sample in a study of Ad26.COV2.S vaccination and SARS-CoV-2 variants. The repertoire was sequenced with immunoSEQ multiplex PCR; TCRdb's copy has only in-frame clones and lacks some. The data contain about 680,000 clones, around 90% of them singletons. Here the sequenced sample was peripheral blood, taken in a trial of Ad26.COV2.S vaccine versus placebo. The receptors derive from a person aged 18-60 years who received the Ad26.COV2.S COVID-19 vaccine or a placebo. The CDR3 runs from the conserved cysteine through the conserved F or W. D genes are given only for firm matches. Where a row states a size, it is once, few, many or the class of an expanded clone; other rows omit it.

TRBV15	once	NA	TRBJ2-1	TGTGCCACCAGCAGGCGCGAAGGGTTGTACAATGAGCAGTTCTTC	CATSRREGLYNEQFF
TRBV6-5	NA	TRBD1	TRBJ2-3	TGTGCCAGCAGAACCACAGGGGGAGATACGCAGTATTTT	CASRTTGGDTQYF
TRBV6-5	few	NA	TRBJ1-2	TGTGCCAGCAGTTATGTACCGACATCTGGTGGCTACACCTTC	CASSYVPTSGGYTF
TRBV5-1	NA	TRBD1	TRBJ1-1	TGCGCCAGCAGCGCGGGGGACAGGCTGAACACTGAAGCTTTCTTT	CASSAGDRLNTEAFF
TRBV7-2	few	NA	TRBJ1-3	TGTGCCAGCAGCTTAGACCCCGGAAACACCATATATTTT	CASSLDPGNTIYF
TRBV27	NA	TRBD1	TRBJ2-7	TGTGCCAGCAAGATACAGGGGTGGGGTCTCTACGAGCAGTACTTC	CASKIQGWGLYEQYF
TRBV15	NA	NA	TRBJ2-5	TGTGCCACCAGAAACAAAACCAGGGCTTTGGAGACCCAGTACTTC	CATRNKTRALETQYF
TRBV29-1	NA	TRBD2	TRBJ2-5	TGCAGCGTCCAGTTGGGGGGGGAGACCCAGTACTTC	CSVQLGGETQYF
TRBV5-1	NA	TRBD2	TRBJ2-5	TGCGCCAGCAGCTTGTCAACGCAGACTAGCGGGATGGAGACCCAGTACTTC	CASSLSTQTSGMETQYF
TRBV6-5	NA	TRBD1	TRBJ1-2	TGTGCCAGCAGGACGGGACAGGGGAACTATGGCTACACCTTC	CASRTGQGNYGYTF
TRBV18	NA	NA	TRBJ1-2	TGTGCCAGCTCACAGGAGCGGGGGGATGGCTACACCTTC	CASSQERGDGYTF
TRBV5-5	NA	TRBD1	TRBJ2-7	TGTGCCAGCAGCTTGGACAGGGGTTATTCGAACTACGAGCAGTACTTC	CASSLDRGYSNYEQYF
TRBV25-1	NA	TRBD1	TRBJ2-2	TGTGCCAGCCGGCCGGACAGGGGGAACACCGGGGAGCTGTTTTTT	CASRPDRGNTGELFF
TRBV6-6	NA	TRBD2	TRBJ2-7	TGTGCCAGCAGTTTCGCGACTAGCAGGAGCTCCTACGAGCAGTACTTC	CASSFATSRSSYEQYF
TRBV5-6	NA	NA	TRBJ2-5	TGTGCCAGCAGCTTGGGATCCGTTAGGCGGACGGAGACCCAGTACTTC	CASSLGSVRRTETQYF
TRBV4-3	NA	NA	TRBJ2-3	TGCGCCAGCAGCCAAGATTGGGGCGGGGTTGGCACAGATACGCAGTATTTT	CASSQDWGGVGTDTQYF
TRBV18	NA	NA	TRBJ2-1	TGTGCCAGCTCACCACCGCACAGCTCCTACAATGAGCAGTTCTTC	CASSPPHSSYNEQFF